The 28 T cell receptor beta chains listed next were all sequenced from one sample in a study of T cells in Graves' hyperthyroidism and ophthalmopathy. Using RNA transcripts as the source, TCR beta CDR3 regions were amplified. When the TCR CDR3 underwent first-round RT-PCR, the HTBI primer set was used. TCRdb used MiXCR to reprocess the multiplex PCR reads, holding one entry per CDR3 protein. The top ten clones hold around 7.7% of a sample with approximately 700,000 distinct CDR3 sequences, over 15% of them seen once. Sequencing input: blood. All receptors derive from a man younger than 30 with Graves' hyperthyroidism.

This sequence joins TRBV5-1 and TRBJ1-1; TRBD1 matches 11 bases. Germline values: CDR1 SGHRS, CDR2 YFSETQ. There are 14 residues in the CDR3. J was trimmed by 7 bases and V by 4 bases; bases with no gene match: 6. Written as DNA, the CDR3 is TGCGCCAGCAGCCGGACAGGGGGCGCCGATGAAGCTTTCTTT. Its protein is CASSRTGGADEAFF.

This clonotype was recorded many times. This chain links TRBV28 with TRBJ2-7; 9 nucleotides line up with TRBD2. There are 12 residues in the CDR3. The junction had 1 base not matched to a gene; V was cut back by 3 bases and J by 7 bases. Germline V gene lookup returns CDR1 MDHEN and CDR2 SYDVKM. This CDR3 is CASSFSGSEQYF. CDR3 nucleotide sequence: TGTGCCAGCAGTTTTAGCGGGAGTGAGCAGTACTTC.

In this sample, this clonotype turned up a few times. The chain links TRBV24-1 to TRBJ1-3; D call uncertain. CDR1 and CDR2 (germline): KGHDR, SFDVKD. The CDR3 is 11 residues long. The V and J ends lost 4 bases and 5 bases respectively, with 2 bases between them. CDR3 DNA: TGTGCCACCAGTGAGCGAAACACCATATATTTT. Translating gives CATSERNTIYF.

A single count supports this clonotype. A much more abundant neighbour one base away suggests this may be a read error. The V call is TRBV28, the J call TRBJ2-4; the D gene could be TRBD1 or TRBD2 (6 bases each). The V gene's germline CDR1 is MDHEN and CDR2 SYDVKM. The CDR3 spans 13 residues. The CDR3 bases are TGTTCCAGCAGTAGAGGAGGGGGAAACATTCAGTACTTC. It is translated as CSSSRGGGNIQYF.

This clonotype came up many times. The CDR3 nucleotides are TGTGCCACCAGTGATCCGAAAACGGGAGGAACCTACAATGAGCAGTTCTTC. It yields the protein CATSDPKTGGTYNEQFF. This chain links TRBV24-1 with TRBJ2-1, with 7 positions matching TRBD2. The trim removed 3 bases at V and 2 bases at J, leaving 9 bases unmatched. Germline CDR1 KGHDR, CDR2 SFDVKD. The CDR3 is 17 amino acids.

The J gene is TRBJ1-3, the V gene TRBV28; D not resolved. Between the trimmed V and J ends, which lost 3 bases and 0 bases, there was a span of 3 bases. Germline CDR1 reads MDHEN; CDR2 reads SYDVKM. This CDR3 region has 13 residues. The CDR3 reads CASSFVSGNTIYF. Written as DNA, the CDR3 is TGTGCCAGCAGTTTCGTCTCTGGAAACACCATATATTTT.

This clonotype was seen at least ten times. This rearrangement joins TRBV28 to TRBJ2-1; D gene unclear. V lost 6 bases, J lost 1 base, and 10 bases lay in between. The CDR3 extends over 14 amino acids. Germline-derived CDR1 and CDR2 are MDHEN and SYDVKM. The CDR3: CASRGDTSYNEQFF. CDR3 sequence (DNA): TGTGCCAGCAGGGGCGATACGTCCTACAATGAGCAGTTCTTC.

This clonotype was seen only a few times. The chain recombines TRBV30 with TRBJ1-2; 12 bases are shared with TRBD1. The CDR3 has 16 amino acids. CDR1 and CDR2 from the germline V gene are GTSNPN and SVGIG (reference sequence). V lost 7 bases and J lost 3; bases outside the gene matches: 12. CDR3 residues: CAYDSRDRGRDYGYTF. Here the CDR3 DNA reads TGTGCCTACGACTCACGGGACAGGGGGCGAGACTATGGCTACACCTTC. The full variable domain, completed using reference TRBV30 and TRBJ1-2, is SQTIHQWPATLVQPVGSPLSLECTVEGTSNPNLYWYRQAAGRGLQLLFYSVGIGQISSEVPQNLSASRPQDRQFILSSKKLLLSDSGFYLCAYDSRDRGRDYGYTFGSGTRLTVV.

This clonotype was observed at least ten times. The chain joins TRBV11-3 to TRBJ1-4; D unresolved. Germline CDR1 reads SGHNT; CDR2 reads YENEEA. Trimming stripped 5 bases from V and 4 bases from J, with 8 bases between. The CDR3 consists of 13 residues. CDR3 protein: CASSRGLNEKLFF. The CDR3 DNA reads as TGTGCCAGCAGCCGTGGACTTAATGAAAAACTGTTTTTT.

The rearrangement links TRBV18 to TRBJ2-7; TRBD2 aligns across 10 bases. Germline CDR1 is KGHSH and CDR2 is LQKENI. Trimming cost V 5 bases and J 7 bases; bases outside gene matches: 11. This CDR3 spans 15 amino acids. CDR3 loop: CASSSAGGPLGEQYF. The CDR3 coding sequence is TGTGCCAGCTCATCAGCGGGAGGGCCATTAGGTGAGCAGTACTTC.

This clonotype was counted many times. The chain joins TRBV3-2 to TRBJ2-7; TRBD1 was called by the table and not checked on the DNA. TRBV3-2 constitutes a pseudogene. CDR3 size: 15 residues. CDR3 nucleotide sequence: TGTGCCAGCAGCCAAGATACCCCTTTAGGGGGCGAGCAGTACTTC. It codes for CASSQDTPLGGEQYF.

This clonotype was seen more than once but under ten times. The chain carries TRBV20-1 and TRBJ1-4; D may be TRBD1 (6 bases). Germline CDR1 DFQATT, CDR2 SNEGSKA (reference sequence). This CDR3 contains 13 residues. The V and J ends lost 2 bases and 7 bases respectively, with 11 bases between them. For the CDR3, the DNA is TGCAGTGCTAGAAGGGGGGCGGGTGAAAAACTGTTTTTT. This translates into CSARRGAGEKLFF.

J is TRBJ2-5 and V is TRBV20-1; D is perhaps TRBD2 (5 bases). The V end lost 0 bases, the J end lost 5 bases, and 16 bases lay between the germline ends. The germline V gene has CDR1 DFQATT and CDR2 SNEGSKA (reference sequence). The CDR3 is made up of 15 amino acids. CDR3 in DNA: TGCAGTGCTAGAGATGAGGCAGGACTGAGCGAGACCCAGTACTTC. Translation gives CSARDEAGLSETQYF.

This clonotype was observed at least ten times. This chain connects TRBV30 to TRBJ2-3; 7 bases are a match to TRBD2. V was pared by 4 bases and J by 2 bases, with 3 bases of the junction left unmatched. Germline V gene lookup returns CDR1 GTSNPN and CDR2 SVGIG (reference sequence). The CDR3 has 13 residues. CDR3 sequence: CAWTSGTTDTQYF. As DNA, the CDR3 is TGTGCCTGGACTAGCGGCACCACAGATACGCAGTATTTT.

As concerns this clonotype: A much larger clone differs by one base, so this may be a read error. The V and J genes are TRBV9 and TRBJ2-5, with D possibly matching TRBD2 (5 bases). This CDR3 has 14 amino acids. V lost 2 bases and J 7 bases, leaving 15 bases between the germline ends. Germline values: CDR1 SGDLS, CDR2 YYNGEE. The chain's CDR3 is CASSVGWDGGTQYF. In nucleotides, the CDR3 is TGTGCCAGCAGCGTCGGATGGGATGGAGGGACCCAGTACTTC.

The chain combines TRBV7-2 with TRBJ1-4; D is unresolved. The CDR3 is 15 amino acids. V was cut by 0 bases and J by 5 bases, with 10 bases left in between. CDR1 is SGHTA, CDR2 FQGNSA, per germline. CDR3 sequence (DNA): TGTGCCAGCAGCTTAGCCTACATTTCCAATGAAAAACTGTTTTTT. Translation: CASSLAYISNEKLFF.

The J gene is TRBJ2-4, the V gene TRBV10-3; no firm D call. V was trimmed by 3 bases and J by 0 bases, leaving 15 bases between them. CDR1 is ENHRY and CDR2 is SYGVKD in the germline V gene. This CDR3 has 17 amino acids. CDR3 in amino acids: CAISDPGHFLAKNIQYF. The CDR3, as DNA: TGTGCCATCAGTGATCCGGGCCACTTTCTAGCCAAAAACATTCAGTACTTC.

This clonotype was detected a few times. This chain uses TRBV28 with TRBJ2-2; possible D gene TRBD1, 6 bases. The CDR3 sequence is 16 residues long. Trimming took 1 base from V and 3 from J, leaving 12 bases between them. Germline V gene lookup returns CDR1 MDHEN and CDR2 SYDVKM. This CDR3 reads CASSLFKGVDTGELFF. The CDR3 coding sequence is TGTGCCAGCAGTTTATTTAAGGGGGTCGACACCGGGGAGCTGTTTTTT.

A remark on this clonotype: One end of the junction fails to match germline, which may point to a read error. The CDR3 here is CASSLDGGTEALF. The CDR3 nucleotides are TGCGCCAGCAGCTTGGACGGGGGCACTGAAGCTCTCTTT. The chain joins TRBV5-1 to TRBJ1-1; D possibly corresponds to TRBD1 (6 bases). From germline, CDR1 is SGHRS and CDR2 YFSETQ. The CDR3 extends over 13 amino acids. Variable domain in full (rest from reference TRBV5-1 and TRBJ1-1): KAGVTQTPRYLIKTRGQQVTLSCSPISGHRSVSWYQQTPGQGLQFLFEYFSETQRNKGNFPGRFSGRQFSNSRSEMNVSTLELGDSALYLCASSLDGGTEALFGQGTRLTVV.

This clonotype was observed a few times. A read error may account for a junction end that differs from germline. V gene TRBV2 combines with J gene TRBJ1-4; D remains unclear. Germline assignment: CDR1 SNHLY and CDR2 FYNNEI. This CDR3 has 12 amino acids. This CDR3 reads CASRNENEKLLF. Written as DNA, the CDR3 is TGTGCCAGCCGAAACGAGAATGAAAAACTGCTTTTT.

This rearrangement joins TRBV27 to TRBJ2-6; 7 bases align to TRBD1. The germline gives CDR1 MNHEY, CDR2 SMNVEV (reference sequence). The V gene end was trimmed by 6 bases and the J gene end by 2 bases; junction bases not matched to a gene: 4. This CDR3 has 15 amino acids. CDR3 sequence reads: CASRKQGAGANVLTF. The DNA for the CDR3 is TGTGCCAGCAGAAAGCAGGGGGCTGGGGCCAACGTCCTGACTTTC.

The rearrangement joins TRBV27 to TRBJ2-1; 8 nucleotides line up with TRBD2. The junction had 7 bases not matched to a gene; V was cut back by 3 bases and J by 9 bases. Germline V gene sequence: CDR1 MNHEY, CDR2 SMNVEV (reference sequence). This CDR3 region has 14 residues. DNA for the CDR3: TGTGCCAGCAGTTTTCAGCGGGAGTTGGGTGAGCAGTTCTTC. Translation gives CASSFQRELGEQFF.

CDR3 nucleotide sequence: TGTGCCAGCAGCGGCGACAGGATTGGTTATCAGCCCCAGCATTTT. Protein sequence: CASSGDRIGYQPQHF. The chain recombines TRBV7-2 with TRBJ1-5; the D gene is possibly TRBD1 (6 bases). From germline, CDR1 is SGHTA and CDR2 FQGNSA. The germline V and J ends were trimmed by 5 bases and 5 bases, with 16 bases remaining between them. This CDR3 has 15 residues. The full variable domain, its missing parts supplied by reference TRBV7-2 and TRBJ1-5, is GAGVSQSPSNKVTEKGKDVELRCDPISGHTALYWYRQSLGQGLEFLIYFQGNSAPDKSGLPSDRFSAERTGGSVSTLTIQRTQQEDSAVYLCASSGDRIGYQPQHFGDGTRLSIL.

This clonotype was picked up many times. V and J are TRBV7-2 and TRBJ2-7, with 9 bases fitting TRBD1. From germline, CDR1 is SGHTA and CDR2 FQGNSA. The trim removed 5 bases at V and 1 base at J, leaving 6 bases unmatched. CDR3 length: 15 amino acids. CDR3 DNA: TGTGCCAGCAGCCGTAAGGGGACAGGGTCCTACGAGCAGTACTTC. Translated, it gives CASSRKGTGSYEQYF.

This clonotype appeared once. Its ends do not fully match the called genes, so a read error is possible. The CDR3 DNA is TGCAGGGCTAGCCGCAGGGGGCAGGAGACCCAGTACTTC. Translated, it gives CRASRRGQETQYF. V is TRBV20-1 and J is TRBJ2-5; 8 bases are shared with TRBD1. The CDR3 length is 13 residues. Germline CDR1 DFQATT, CDR2 SNEGSKA (reference sequence).

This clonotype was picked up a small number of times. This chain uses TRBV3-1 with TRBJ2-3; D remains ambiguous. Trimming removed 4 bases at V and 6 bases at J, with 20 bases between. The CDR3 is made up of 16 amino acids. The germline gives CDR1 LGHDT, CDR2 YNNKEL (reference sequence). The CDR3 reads CASSLGIAQGVDTQYF. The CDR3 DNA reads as TGTGCCAGCAGCCTTGGAATAGCCCAAGGCGTCGATACGCAGTATTTT.

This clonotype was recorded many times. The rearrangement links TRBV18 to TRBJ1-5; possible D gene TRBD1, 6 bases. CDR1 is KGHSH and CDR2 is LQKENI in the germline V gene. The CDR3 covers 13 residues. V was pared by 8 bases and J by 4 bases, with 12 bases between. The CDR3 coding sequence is TGTGCCAGCCAAAGGGACAAGAATCAGCCCCAGCATTTT. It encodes CASQRDKNQPQHF.

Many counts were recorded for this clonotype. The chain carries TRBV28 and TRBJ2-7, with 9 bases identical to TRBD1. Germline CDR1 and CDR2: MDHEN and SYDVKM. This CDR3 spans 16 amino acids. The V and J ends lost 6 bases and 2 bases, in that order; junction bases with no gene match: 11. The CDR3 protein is CASSLPGTGTTYEQYF. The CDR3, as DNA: TGTGCCAGCAGCCTACCGGGGACAGGGACAACCTACGAGCAGTACTTC.